These T cell receptor beta chains were read from a single sample in a study of shared T cell receptors in the human thymus. Clones were read by immunoSEQ multiplex PCR, and TCRdb kept only the in-frame ones, dropping some. Here the sample spans around 730,000 clones, 80% to 90% being singletons. The data also belong to a second study, concerning human thymus T cells.

Sequencing was done on a sample of thymocytes. The receptors originated from a girl under three years old with a congenital heart defect. The CDR3 runs from the conserved cysteine through the conserved F or W. The D gene is left open where the match is weak. Clone size is shown for a subset of rows, as once, few, many or a class of expanded clone.

clone_size: .
d_call: TRBD1
j_call: TRBJ1-2
v_call: TRBV12-5
cdr3_nt: TGTGCTAGTGGTTCAGGGACAGGGGACCACCACTATGGCTACACCTTC
cdr3_aa: CASGSGTGDHHYGYTF

clone_size: .
d_call: .
j_call: TRBJ1-2
v_call: TRBV4-1
cdr3_nt: TGCGCCAGCAGCCACCCATGGCCAGTCAGCTATGGCTACACCTTC
cdr3_aa: CASSHPWPVSYGYTF

clone_size: .
d_call: TRBD2
j_call: TRBJ2-7
v_call: TRBV28
cdr3_nt: TGTGCCAGCAGCCCGGGGGGATTTACCTCCTACGAGCAGTACTTC
cdr3_aa: CASSPGGFTSYEQYF

clone_size: .
d_call: TRBD1
j_call: TRBJ1-5
v_call: TRBV28
cdr3_nt: TGTGCCAGCACCACCCCTCACCAAGACTGTCCGACAGGGGGGAACAATCAGCCCCAGCATTTT
cdr3_aa: CASTTPHQDCPTGGNNQPQHF

clone_size: .
d_call: TRBD1
j_call: TRBJ1-6
v_call: TRBV27
cdr3_nt: TGTGCCAGCAGTTTATCGATAGGGGACAGGGCGTTTAGTTCACCCCTCCACTTT
cdr3_aa: CASSLSIGDRAFSSPLHF

clone_size: .
d_call: TRBD1
j_call: TRBJ2-3
v_call: TRBV11-2
cdr3_nt: TGTGCCAGCAGCAATTCCGGGACAGGGGCTAAAGATACGCAGTATTTT
cdr3_aa: CASSNSGTGAKDTQYF

clone_size: .
d_call: TRBD1
j_call: TRBJ1-2
v_call: TRBV9
cdr3_nt: TGTGCCAGCAGCGTAAATATACAGGGGGAGATTGGCTACACCTTC
cdr3_aa: CASSVNIQGEIGYTF

clone_size: .
d_call: .
j_call: TRBJ2-1
v_call: TRBV2
cdr3_nt: TGTGCCAGCAGCGCACCCCACCGGAGCGATGAGCAGTTCTTC
cdr3_aa: CASSAPHRSDEQFF

clone_size: once
d_call: .
j_call: TRBJ1-2
v_call: TRBV19
cdr3_nt: TGTGCCAGTATAGGAAGGGACACGGCCTATGGCTACACCTTC
cdr3_aa: CASIGRDTAYGYTF

clone_size: .
d_call: TRBD1
j_call: TRBJ2-7
v_call: TRBV6-1
cdr3_nt: TGTGCCAGCTCAACGCCGGGACAGGGGGCTTACGAGCAGTACTTC
cdr3_aa: CASSTPGQGAYEQYF

clone_size: .
d_call: .
j_call: TRBJ2-1
v_call: TRBV6-5
cdr3_nt: TGTGCCAGCAGTTACGTGGGCGCGAATGAGCAGTTCTTC
cdr3_aa: CASSYVGANEQFF

clone_size: .
d_call: .
j_call: TRBJ1-1
v_call: TRBV7-9
cdr3_nt: TGTGCCAGCAGCGGTTGTCGACAGGAAGGCACTGAAGCTTTCTTT
cdr3_aa: CASSGCRQEGTEAFF

clone_size: .
d_call: TRBD1
j_call: TRBJ2-7
v_call: TRBV6-5
cdr3_nt: TGTGCCAGCAGTTCCCGTTGGGGACAGGGTATTCACGAGCAGTACTTC
cdr3_aa: CASSSRWGQGIHEQYF

clone_size: .
d_call: TRBD2
j_call: TRBJ2-7
v_call: TRBV7-9
cdr3_nt: TGTGCCAGCAGCTCCGGGACTAGCCTGATCTACGAGCAGTACTTC
cdr3_aa: CASSSGTSLIYEQYF

clone_size: few
d_call: .
j_call: TRBJ1-5
v_call: TRBV28
cdr3_nt: TGTGCCAGCATGACAGTTGCTGGCAATCAGCCCCAGCATTTT
cdr3_aa: CASMTVAGNQPQHF

clone_size: .
d_call: .
j_call: TRBJ2-1
v_call: TRBV19
cdr3_nt: TGTGCCAGTAGTATAGAGGGGAGCTCCTACAATGAGCAGTTCTTC
cdr3_aa: CASSIEGSSYNEQFF

clone_size: .
d_call: .
j_call: TRBJ1-5
v_call: TRBV7-2
cdr3_nt: TGTGCCAGCAGCCCACGCCTTTCCCGGGACTATAATCAGCCCCAGCATTTT
cdr3_aa: CASSPRLSRDYNQPQHF

clone_size: .
d_call: TRBD2
j_call: TRBJ2-7
v_call: TRBV30
cdr3_nt: TGTGCCTGGAGTGTACTCCGGGGGGCCTACGAGCAGTACTTC
cdr3_aa: CAWSVLRGAYEQYF

clone_size: .
d_call: TRBD1
j_call: TRBJ2-7
v_call: TRBV5-1
cdr3_nt: TGCGCCAGCAGCTTGGCCCGGGGTAGGGGGCCCTACGAGCAGTACTTC
cdr3_aa: CASSLARGRGPYEQYF

clone_size: .
d_call: .
j_call: TRBJ1-2
v_call: TRBV6-6
cdr3_nt: TGTGCCAGCAGTTACTCGCCAACAGGGACCTGCTATGGCTACACCTTC
cdr3_aa: CASSYSPTGTCYGYTF

clone_size: .
d_call: .
j_call: TRBJ2-7
v_call: TRBV28
cdr3_nt: TGTGCCAGCAGTTCTCGGAATAGACTGCCCTACGAGCAGTACTTC
cdr3_aa: CASSSRNRLPYEQYF

clone_size: once
d_call: .
j_call: TRBJ2-6
v_call: TRBV19
cdr3_nt: TGTGCCAGTAGGGAGTTGACTGGGGCCAACGTCCTGACTTTC
cdr3_aa: CASRELTGANVLTF